The 8 T cell receptor beta chains below come from one sample, sequenced in a study of graft-versus-host responses after intestinal transplantation. Sequencing used immunoSEQ multiplex PCR; TCRdb keeps in-frame clones, though not all of them. This sample has tens of thousands of clones, with roughly 89% found just once. These receptors lack a known antigen. This specimen consisted of unstimulated CD4+ T cells sorted from spleen or lymph node cells, obtained before intestinal transplant. Receptor source: a human donor who received an intestinal transplant.

J is TRBJ2-7 and V is TRBV6-1; no firm D call. CDR3 size: 14 residues. CDR1 and CDR2 from the germline V gene are MNHNS and SASEGT. V was pared by 8 bases and J by 3 bases, with 17 bases between. The CDR3 reads CASRVGVGNYEQYF. The CDR3 nucleotides read TGTGCCAGCCGAGTAGGAGTAGGGAACTACGAGCAGTACTTC.

This chain links TRBV5-1 with TRBJ1-5; 7 bases align to TRBD1. The CDR3 consists of 16 residues. Germline V gene lookup returns CDR1 SGHRS and CDR2 YFSETQ. J was trimmed by 3 bases and V by 3 bases; bases with no gene match: 9. The CDR3 reads CASSYYPTGDNQPQHF. DNA of the CDR3: TGCGCCAGCAGCTACTACCCCACAGGGGACAATCAGCCCCAGCATTTT.

The chain links TRBV18 to TRBJ2-7; the D gene is possibly TRBD2 (5 bases). The CDR3 extends over 16 amino acids. Trimming pared 2 bases from V and 7 bases from J, leaving 21 bases between. Germline CDR1 KGHSH, CDR2 LQKENI. The CDR3 spells CASSPKVAYSLGEQYF. The CDR3 DNA follows: TGTGCCAGCTCACCAAAAGTAGCGTACAGCTTAGGGGAGCAGTACTTC.

The V and J genes are TRBV5-4 and TRBJ2-3; either TRBD1 or TRBD2 may supply D (6 bases each). Trimming took off 4 bases at V and 2 bases at J, with 17 bases between the two ends. The CDR3 contains 16 residues. Germline V gene sequence: CDR1 SGHNT, CDR2 YYREEE (reference sequence). In DNA form, the CDR3 reads TGTGCCAGCAGCCTAGGGCGGGGACATAACACAGATACGCAGTATTTT. It is translated as CASSLGRGHNTDTQYF.

This chain links TRBV11-2 with TRBJ2-3; D is perhaps TRBD2 (5 bases). Germline V CDR1 and CDR2: SGHAT, FQNNGV. Trimming removed 5 bases at V and 2 bases at J, with 14 bases between. The CDR3 contains 15 residues. The CDR3 region is CASSRWAEATDTQYF. CDR3 bases: TGTGCCAGCAGCCGGTGGGCGGAGGCCACAGATACGCAGTATTTT.

The rearrangement joins TRBV2 to TRBJ1-2, with D possibly being TRBD1 (5 bases). Germline lookup yields CDR1 SNHLY and CDR2 FYNNEI. With 6 bases removed from V and 5 bases from J, the gap between germline ends came to 10 bases. CDR3 length: 12 amino acids. The CDR3 loop is CASSRQIYGYTF. Written as DNA, the CDR3 is TGTGCCAGCAGCCGACAGATTTATGGCTACACCTTC.

The chain recombines TRBV5-1 with TRBJ2-1; 7 bases line up with TRBD2. Germline values: CDR1 SGHRS, CDR2 YFSETQ. With V trimmed by 4 bases and J by 4 bases, 11 bases remained unmatched. The CDR3 loop spans 16 amino acids. The CDR3 here is CASSPGRASGYNEQFF. CDR3 sequence (DNA): TGCGCCAGCAGCCCGGGACGGGCTAGCGGATACAATGAGCAGTTCTTC. Combining the CDR3 with reference TRBV5-1 and TRBJ2-1 gives the whole variable domain KAGVTQTPRYLIKTRGQQVTLSCSPISGHRSVSWYQQTPGQGLQFLFEYFSETQRNKGNFPGRFSGRQFSNSRSEMNVSTLELGDSALYLCASSPGRASGYNEQFFGPGTRLTVL.

The chain couples TRBV30 to TRBJ2-7; 8 bases are a match to TRBD2. Germline lookup yields CDR1 GTSNPN and CDR2 SVGIG (reference sequence). The CDR3 sequence is 13 residues long. The trim removed 5 bases at V and 4 bases at J, leaving 7 bases unmatched. The DNA for the CDR3 is TGTGCCTGGGCCAGCGGGAGTAAATACGAGCAGTACTTC. It codes for CAWASGSKYEQYF.